This is a list of T cell receptor beta chains from one sample in a study of cytomegalovirus exposure and HLA in healthy donors. Here immunoSEQ multiplex PCR was the method, and the copy in TCRdb shows in-frame clones only, minus some. Among approximately 150,000 clones listed, over 75% were seen once. The sequencing input was PBMCs. These TCRs come from a woman aged 30 to 39 in good health and CMV-seronegative. CDR3s include the opening cysteine and the closing phenylalanine or tryptophan. A D gene is named only where the DNA matches it firmly. A row's size may be missing; if present it is once, few, many or a size class.

clone size: -
D gene: TRBD1
J gene: TRBJ2-7
V gene: TRBV7-9
CDR3 DNA: TGTGCCAGCAGCCCAACAGGGGCCCCCCTCTACGAGCAGTACTTC
CDR3 protein: CASSPTGAPLYEQYF

clone size: -
D gene: TRBD1
J gene: TRBJ2-5
V gene: TRBV10-3
CDR3 DNA: TGTGCCATCAGTGATTATTTCGGGACAGGAGGTGGAGAGACCCAGTACTTC
CDR3 protein: CAISDYFGTGGGETQYF

clone size: -
D gene: -
J gene: TRBJ1-1
V gene: TRBV5-6
CDR3 DNA: TGTGCCAGCAGCTTGCAGGCCAACACTGGAGCTTTCTTT
CDR3 protein: CASSLQANTGAFF

clone size: -
D gene: TRBD1
J gene: TRBJ1-2
V gene: TRBV10-3
CDR3 DNA: TGTGCCATCAGTGGGGGACAGGGCTATGGCTACACCTTC
CDR3 protein: CAISGGQGYGYTF

clone size: -
D gene: TRBD2
J gene: TRBJ2-1
V gene: TRBV4-1
CDR3 DNA: TGCGCCAGCAGCCAAAAACGTATGGCGGGGGGGCCTAAAAATGAGCAGTTCTTC
CDR3 protein: CASSQKRMAGGPKNEQFF

clone size: -
D gene: -
J gene: TRBJ2-5
V gene: TRBV4-1
CDR3 DNA: TGCGCCAGCAGCCAATTCGCGGACCAAGAGACCCAGTACTTC
CDR3 protein: CASSQFADQETQYF

clone size: -
D gene: TRBD1
J gene: TRBJ1-4
V gene: TRBV10-3
CDR3 DNA: TGTGCCATCAGTGATCGGACAGGAGCTTCCCGTGCAACTAATGAAAAACTGTTTTTT
CDR3 protein: CAISDRTGASRATNEKLFF

clone size: few
D gene: -
J gene: TRBJ2-7
V gene: TRBV10-3
CDR3 DNA: TGTGCCATCAGTGACAGGGGCGCGAAGGTATCCTACGAGCAGTACTTC
CDR3 protein: CAISDRGAKVSYEQYF

clone size: -
D gene: -
J gene: TRBJ2-3
V gene: TRBV11-2
CDR3 DNA: TGTGCCAGCAGCCTACGACTCCTCCCCACAGATACGCAGTATTTT
CDR3 protein: CASSLRLLPTDTQYF

clone size: -
D gene: TRBD1
J gene: TRBJ2-3
V gene: TRBV27
CDR3 DNA: TGTGCCAGCAGCGGGACAGGGGTGGCAGATACGCAGTATTTT
CDR3 protein: CASSGTGVADTQYF

clone size: -
D gene: TRBD1
J gene: TRBJ1-4
V gene: TRBV29-1
CDR3 DNA: TGCAGCGTCGTCACGACAGGGATAGGGGAAAAACTGTTTTTT
CDR3 protein: CSVVTTGIGEKLFF

clone size: -
D gene: -
J gene: TRBJ2-4
V gene: TRBV27
CDR3 DNA: TGTGCCAGCGCCCCCAGGACAGTAGAAAACATTCAGTACTTC
CDR3 protein: CASAPRTVENIQYF

clone size: -
D gene: -
J gene: TRBJ2-7
V gene: TRBV5-6
CDR3 DNA: TGTGCCAGCAGCTTGAGCGGTACCTACGAGCAGTACTTC
CDR3 protein: CASSLSGTYEQYF

clone size: -
D gene: -
J gene: TRBJ2-7
V gene: TRBV6-1
CDR3 DNA: TGTGCCAGCAGCTTGAACGAGGGAGAGACCTACGAGCAGTACTTC
CDR3 protein: CASSLNEGETYEQYF

clone size: once
D gene: TRBD1
J gene: TRBJ1-6
V gene: TRBV5-6
CDR3 DNA: TGTGCCAGCAGCTTGGAACAGGGGATAAATTCACCCCTCCACTTT
CDR3 protein: CASSLEQGINSPLHF

clone size: -
D gene: -
J gene: TRBJ2-7
V gene: TRBV30
CDR3 DNA: TGTGCCTGGAGCCGACATTTTTCAGGGGCGCCCGGGGAGCAGTACTTC
CDR3 protein: CAWSRHFSGAPGEQYF

clone size: -
D gene: -
J gene: TRBJ2-1
V gene: TRBV28
CDR3 DNA: TGTGCCAGCAGTTTCTCCGGCAGGCCTTACAATGAGCAGTTCTTC
CDR3 protein: CASSFSGRPYNEQFF

clone size: -
D gene: TRBD1
J gene: TRBJ2-6
V gene: TRBV10-3
CDR3 DNA: TGTGCCATCAGTGACGTCCCGGGACAGGGGGCCCTCTCTGGGGCCAACGTCCTGACTTTC
CDR3 protein: CAISDVPGQGALSGANVLTF

clone size: -
D gene: -
J gene: TRBJ2-5
V gene: TRBV6-5
CDR3 DNA: TGTGCCAGCAGCCGTGACCGTACTACGGAGACCCAGTACTTC
CDR3 protein: CASSRDRTTETQYF

clone size: -
D gene: TRBD1
J gene: TRBJ2-7
V gene: TRBV13
CDR3 DNA: TGTGCCAGCAGCCACCCGGGACAGGGTTACTACGAGCAGTACTTC
CDR3 protein: CASSHPGQGYYEQYF

clone size: -
D gene: -
J gene: TRBJ2-1
V gene: TRBV27
CDR3 DNA: TGTGCCAGCAGTTTAAAGCGCCACTCCTACAATGAGCAGTTCTTC
CDR3 protein: CASSLKRHSYNEQFF

clone size: -
D gene: -
J gene: TRBJ2-1
V gene: TRBV14
CDR3 DNA: TGTGCCAGCAGCCAAGATCGCAGCTACAATGAGCAGTTCTTC
CDR3 protein: CASSQDRSYNEQFF